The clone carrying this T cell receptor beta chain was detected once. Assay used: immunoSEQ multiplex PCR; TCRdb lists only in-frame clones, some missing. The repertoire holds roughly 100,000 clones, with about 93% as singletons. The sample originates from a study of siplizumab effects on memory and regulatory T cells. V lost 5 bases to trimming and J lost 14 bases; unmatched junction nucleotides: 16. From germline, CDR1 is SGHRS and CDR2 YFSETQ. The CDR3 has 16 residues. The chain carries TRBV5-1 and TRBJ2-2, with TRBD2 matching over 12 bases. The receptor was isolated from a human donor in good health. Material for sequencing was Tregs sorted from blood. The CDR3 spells CASSDGLTRTSGALFF. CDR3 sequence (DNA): TGCGCCAGCAGTGACGGCTTGACCCGGACTAGCGGGGCTCTGTTTTTT.